This T cell receptor beta chain was sequenced during a study of regulatory T cells in long-lasting Graves disease. Overall study context: Over 5 years of antithyroid drugs with positive TSH receptor antibodies was taken to mean persistent Graves' disease.

This clonotype was recorded a few times. A much larger clone differs by one base, so this may be a read error. This sample's time point: persistent/refractory GD, antithyroid drugs over 5 years with positive TRAb. Making the TCR library involved RNA that had been extracted from PBMCs. This CDR3 comprises 15 residues. Germline CDR1 MDHEN, CDR2 SYDVKM. Trimming left V 6 bases short and J 1 base short, with 16 bases between. Investigators prepared the TCR beta libraries by applying iRepertoire HTBI primers and Arm-PCR of CDR3 regions. Via MiXCR, TCRdb re-called the multiplex PCR reads, giving one row per CDR3 protein. The sample records over 300,000 distinct CDR3 sequences, around 19% being singletons.

The material was peripheral blood mononuclear cells (PBMCs), obtained when the disease was refractory, from a patient treated with antithyroid drugs. The chain has TRBV28 and TRBJ2-7; no reliable D call. This receptor was taken from a female donor with Graves disease. The CDR3 DNA reads as TGTGCCAGCAGCTCCCGTGGGGAACAATCCTACGAGCAGTACTTC. This encodes CASSSRGEQSYEQYF. The whole variable domain, filled in from reference TRBV28 and TRBJ2-7, reads DVKVTQSSRYLVKRTGEKVFLECVQDMDHENMFWYRQDPGLGLRLIYFSYDVKMKEKGDIPEGYSVSREKKERFSLILESASTNQTSMYLCASSSRGEQSYEQYFGPGTRLTVT.